This TCR beta chain came from a study of regulatory and conventional T cells in RAG deficiency. Study conclusions and caveats: Control T-cell subsets had markedly higher Shannon entropy and lower Simpson indices than RAG-deficient patients.

The CDR3 runs to 15 residues. Trimming removed 3 bases from V and 5 bases from J, with 17 bases in between. The V gene's germline CDR1 is SGHTS and CDR2 YDEGEE. A note on this clone: Its antigen is not identified.

Conventional CD4+ T cells were sorted from blood as CD25-low CD127-high cells. Generated by immunoSEQ multiplex PCR, the TCRdb table keeps only in-frame clones and is missing some. The top ten hold 0.51% of the sample, which has more than 35,000 clones, over 80% seen once. The same sample was also used in a study of regulatory T cells. That report notes: The PCR used 52 TRBV and 13 TRBJ primers.

This chain joins TRBV5-8 and TRBJ2-5, with D possibly matching TRBD1 (5 bases). The sample consisted of CD4+ effector T cells sorted from blood. The sequence was collected from a human donor in good health. For the CDR3, the DNA is TGTGCCAGCAGCTCGGGTAGGGGTAATTGGGAGACCCAGTACTTC. Encoded protein: CASSSGRGNWETQYF.